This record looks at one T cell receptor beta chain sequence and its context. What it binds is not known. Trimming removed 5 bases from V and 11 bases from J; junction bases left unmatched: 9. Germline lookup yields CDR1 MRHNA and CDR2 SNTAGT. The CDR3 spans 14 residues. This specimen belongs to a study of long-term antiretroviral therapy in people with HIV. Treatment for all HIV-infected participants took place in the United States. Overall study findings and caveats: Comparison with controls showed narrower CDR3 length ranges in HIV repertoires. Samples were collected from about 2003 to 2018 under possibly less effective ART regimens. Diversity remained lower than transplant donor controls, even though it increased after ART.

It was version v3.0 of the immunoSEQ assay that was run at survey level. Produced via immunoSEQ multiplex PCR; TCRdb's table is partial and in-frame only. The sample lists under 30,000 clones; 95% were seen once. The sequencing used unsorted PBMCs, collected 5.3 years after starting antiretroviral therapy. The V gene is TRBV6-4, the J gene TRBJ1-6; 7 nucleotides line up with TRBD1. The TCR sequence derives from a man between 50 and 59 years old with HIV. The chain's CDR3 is CASSRQGSGPPLHF. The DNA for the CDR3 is TGTGCCAGCAGTCGACAGGGAAGCGGGCCACCCCTCCACTTT.